A single sample gave rise to the 9 T cell receptor beta chains below, sequenced in a study of T cell repertoires in cytomegalovirus infection. Their cognate antigens are unknown. TCRdb fed the reads into MiXCR, producing one record per CDR3 protein. This table has 650,000 to 850,000 distinct CDR3 sequences, around 29% appearing once. Specimen: cultured CD8+ T cells from PBMCs, collected from culture after CMV antigen stimulation. The receptors originated from a human donor in good health (CMV status not recorded). Some clones in this sample may be carry-over from other donors' samples.

V is TRBV12-5 and J is TRBJ2-5; 7 positions match TRBD2. The CDR3 has 15 residues. V dropped 2 bases and J dropped 5; count of bases not matched to a gene: 8. Looked up from germline, CDR1 is LGHNT and CDR2 is FRNRAP. CDR3 in amino acids: CASGLNGGGRETQYF. DNA of the CDR3: TGTGCTAGTGGTTTGAATGGCGGGGGACGTGAGACCCAGTACTTC.

The chain has TRBV27 and TRBJ2-1; D unclear. Trimming cost V 7 bases and J 3 bases, with 10 bases left between them. This CDR3 spans 13 amino acids. Germline CDR1 reads MNHEY; CDR2 reads SMNVEV (reference sequence). The CDR3 sequence: CASMAGLYNEQFF. Here the CDR3 DNA reads TGTGCCAGCATGGCAGGCCTCTACAATGAGCAGTTCTTC.

The rearrangement links TRBV27 to TRBJ2-3; D may be TRBD1 (6 bases). This CDR3 has 18 amino acids. Trimming pared 3 bases from V and 1 base from J, leaving 20 bases between. Germline loops: CDR1 MNHEY, CDR2 SMNVEV (reference sequence). This CDR3 reads CASSLRRGNVFRTDTQYF. The CDR3 DNA is TGTGCCAGCAGTTTGCGAAGGGGGAATGTTTTTCGCACAGATACGCAGTATTTT.

This clonotype was recorded at least ten times. The chain carries TRBV7-9 and TRBJ2-1, with a possible D match to TRBD1 (5 bases). The CDR3 is 13 amino acids. V was trimmed by 11 bases and J by 4 bases, leaving 15 bases between them. The germline V gene has CDR1 SEHNR and CDR2 FQNEAQ (reference sequence). The CDR3 DNA is TGTGCCGGGCAGGGCCCCCAGTACAATGAGCAGTTCTTC. Translated, it gives CAGQGPQYNEQFF.

This clonotype was seen many times. V and J are TRBV6-1 and TRBJ2-7; no reliable D call. CDR1 and CDR2 from the germline V gene are MNHNS and SASEGT. CDR3 size: 15 residues. V was shortened by 9 bases and J by 3 bases, with 21 bases between the two germline ends. The CDR3: CASPPAGLSYYEQYF. The DNA of the CDR3 is TGTGCCAGTCCACCTGCCGGGCTTTCTTACTACGAGCAGTACTTC.

The rearrangement joins TRBV27 to TRBJ1-4; 8 bases are a match to TRBD1. Germline CDR1 MNHEY, CDR2 SMNVEV (reference sequence). The CDR3 spans 14 residues. After removal of 6 bases from V and 7 bases from J, the junction contained 7 bases not matched to a gene. The DNA of the CDR3 is TGTGCCAGCAGCTTTACAGGGGGTGGTGAAAAACTGTTTTTT. Its protein is CASSFTGGGEKLFF.

This clonotype was picked up a small number of times. The chain is built from TRBV4-3 and TRBJ2-2; TRBD2 matches at 14 bases. J was trimmed by 7 bases and V by 3 bases; bases with no gene match: 7. The CDR3 loop spans 17 amino acids. CDR1 is LGHNA and CDR2 is YSLEER in the germline V gene. CDR3 coding DNA: TGCGCCAGCAGCCACTTTGGACTAGCGGGGGGCCACGGGGAGCTGTTTTTT. Encoded protein: CASSHFGLAGGHGELFF.

This clonotype has only a few counts. This sequence joins TRBV7-9 and TRBJ2-5, with 9 nucleotides matching TRBD1. V was clipped by 5 bases and J by 5 bases; unmatched bases: 9. Germline CDR1 reads SEHNR; CDR2 reads FQNEAQ (reference sequence). The CDR3 loop spans 15 amino acids. This CDR3 reads CASSPGDRATETQYF. CDR3 nucleotide sequence: TGTGCCAGCAGCCCCGGGGACAGGGCAACGGAGACCCAGTACTTC.

The V and J genes are TRBV27 and TRBJ2-5; possible D gene TRBD1, 5 bases. The CDR3 covers 16 residues. The germline V gene has CDR1 MNHEY and CDR2 SMNVEV (reference sequence). The V end was cut by 3 bases, the J end by 4 bases, with 18 bases between. The CDR3 nucleotides read TGTGCCAGCAGTTTGGACATTATTCGGGCGGTAGAGACCCAGTACTTC. Translated: CASSLDIIRAVETQYF.